The source of this T cell receptor beta chain is a study of patients and donors after allogeneic stem cell transplantation. TCRdb ran MiXCR on the RT-PCR reads and lists one entry per CDR3 protein. The profile shows around 150,000 distinct CDR3 sequences, approximately 37% of them singletons. Trimming left V 6 bases short and J 8 bases short, with 13 bases between. CDR1 is MNHEY, CDR2 SMNVEV, per germline (reference sequence). The CDR3 length is 13 residues. The specimen was blood, either unsorted or a sorted T cell fraction (not recorded which). The sequence derives from a human donor who was either an allogeneic HSCT recipient or a stem cell or donor lymphocyte infusion donor (not recorded which). It is not recorded whose cells these are; they may come from a transplant donor. The V call is TRBV27, the J call TRBJ1-4, with D perhaps TRBD1 (6 bases). The CDR3 region is CASSRQGREKLFF. In DNA form, the CDR3 reads TGTGCCAGCAGCAGGCAGGGGCGGGAAAAACTGTTTTTT.